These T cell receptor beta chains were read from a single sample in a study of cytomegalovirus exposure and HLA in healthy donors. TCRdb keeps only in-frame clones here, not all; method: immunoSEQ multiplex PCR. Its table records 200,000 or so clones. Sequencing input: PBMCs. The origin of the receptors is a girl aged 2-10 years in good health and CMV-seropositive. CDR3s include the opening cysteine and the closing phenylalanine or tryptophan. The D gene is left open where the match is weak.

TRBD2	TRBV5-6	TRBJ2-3	TGTGCCAGCAGCTTGGGGAGCGGGAGGGCCGCAGATACGCAGTATTTT	CASSLGSGRAADTQYF
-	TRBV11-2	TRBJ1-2	TGTGCCAGCAGCATTCAAGCGACGGCTAACTATGGCTACACCTTC	CASSIQATANYGYTF
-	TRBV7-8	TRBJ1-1	TGTGCCGGGAAAGATTCGGGGACTGAAGCTTTCTTT	CAGKDSGTEAFF
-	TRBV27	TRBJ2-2	TGTGCCAGCAGTTTAGCCCCACCCGGGACAATACCTTCGAACACCGGGGAGCTGTTTTTT	CASSLAPPGTIPSNTGELFF
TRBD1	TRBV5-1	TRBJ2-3	TGCGCCAGCAGCTTGGTCCCAGGGGGTGGCACAGATACGCAGTATTTT	CASSLVPGGGTDTQYF
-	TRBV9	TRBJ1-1	TGTGCCAGCAGCGTAGCTACACGGGGGAACACTGAAGCTTTCTTT	CASSVATRGNTEAFF
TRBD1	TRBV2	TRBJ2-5	TGTGCCAGCAGCAGGGACAGGGCAGAGACCCAGTACTTC	CASSRDRAETQYF
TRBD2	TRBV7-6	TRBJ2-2	TGTGCCAGCAGCTCCCTAATATTGACTAGCGGGATAGTCACCGGGGAGCTGTTTTTT	CASSSLILTSGIVTGELFF
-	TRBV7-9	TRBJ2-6	TGTGCCAGCAGCCCGACAGAGGCCAACGTCCTGACTTTC	CASSPTEANVLTF
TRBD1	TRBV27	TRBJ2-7	TGTGCCAGCACAGGACAGGGGAGGAGTCGGCAGTACTTC	CASTGQGRSRQYF
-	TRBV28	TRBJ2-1	TGTGCCAGCAGTCTCCCGAGGGCAGCCACTATCTCCTACAATGAGCAGTTCTTC	CASSLPRAATISYNEQFF
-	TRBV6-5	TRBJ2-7	TGTGCCAGCAGGGGGGCAGCTGACTACGAGCAGTACTTC	CASRGAADYEQYF
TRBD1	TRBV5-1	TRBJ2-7	TGCGCCAGCAGCTCTCGGGACAGATACGAGCAGTACTTC	CASSSRDRYEQYF
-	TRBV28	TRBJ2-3	TGTGCCAGCAGTTTGAGGGAAAGCACAGATACGCAGTATTTT	CASSLRESTDTQYF
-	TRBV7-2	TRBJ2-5	TGTGCCAGCAGCTTAATTCCGAGTCAAGAGACCCAGTACTTC	CASSLIPSQETQYF
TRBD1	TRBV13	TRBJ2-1	TGTGCCAGCAGCTTAGGCCGGACAGGGGTCGCCTACAATGAGCAGTTCTTC	CASSLGRTGVAYNEQFF
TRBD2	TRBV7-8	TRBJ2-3	TGTGCCAGCAGCTTAACCCGGACGATCGTGGAACTAGCGGGAGACCGGGGAGATACGCAGTATTTT	CASSLTRTIVELAGDRGDTQYF
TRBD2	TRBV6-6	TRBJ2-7	TGTGCCAGCAGTCTATCTAGCGGGAGGGTCTACGAGCAGTACTTC	CASSLSSGRVYEQYF
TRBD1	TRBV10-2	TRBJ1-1	TGCGCCACCGTTCTAAGACAGGGCTGGAACACTGAAGCTTTCTTT	CATVLRQGWNTEAFF
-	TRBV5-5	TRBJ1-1	TGTGCCAGCAGCTTATGGGGGGTAGAAGGCACTGAAGCTTTCTTT	CASSLWGVEGTEAFF
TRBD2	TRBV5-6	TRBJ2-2	TGTGCCAGCAGCTTGTGGGGACTAGCGGATACCGGGGAGCTGTTTTTT	CASSLWGLADTGELFF
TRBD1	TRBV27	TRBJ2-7	TGTGCCAGCAGTCGGGCTGGGGACAGACTTTACGAGCAGTACTTC	CASSRAGDRLYEQYF
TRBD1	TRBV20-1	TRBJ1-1	TGCAGTGCTGGACAGGGGGCAAAAGCTTTCTTT	CSAGQGAKAFF
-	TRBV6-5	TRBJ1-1	TGTGCCAGCAGTTACTCGACGGGGGATGGCACTGAAGCTTTCTTT	CASSYSTGDGTEAFF
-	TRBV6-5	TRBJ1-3	TGTGCCAGCAGTTATGGGGGGGGGACTGGAAACACCATATATTTT	CASSYGGGTGNTIYF
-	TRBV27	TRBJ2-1	TGTGCCAGCAGTCCACAGGGTCAGGGTGAGCAGTTCTTC	CASSPQGQGEQFF
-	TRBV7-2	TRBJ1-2	TGTGCCAGCAGCCCCAGCAGGGACTATGGCTACACCTTC	CASSPSRDYGYTF
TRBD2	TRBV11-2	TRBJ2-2	TGTGCCAGCAGGGGGGGAGGGGCGTGGACCGGGGAGCTGTTTTTT	CASRGGGAWTGELFF
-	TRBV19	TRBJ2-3	TGTGCCAGTAGTTCGCCCTCCCTAGCGCCGGAATTCACAGATACGCAGTATTTT	CASSSPSLAPEFTDTQYF
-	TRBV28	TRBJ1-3	TGTGCCACCTCTATCTCTGGAAACACCATATATTTT	CATSISGNTIYF
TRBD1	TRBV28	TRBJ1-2	TGTGCCAGCAGCATTCCGGGACAGGGATCTGGCTACACCTTC	CASSIPGQGSGYTF
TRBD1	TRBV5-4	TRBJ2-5	TGTGCCAGCAGCCTCGGGACAGCCCAAGAGACCCAGTACTTC	CASSLGTAQETQYF
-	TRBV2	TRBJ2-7	TGTGCCAGCAGGCAGGAACTCTACGAGCAGTACTTC	CASRQELYEQYF
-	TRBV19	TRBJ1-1	TGTGCCAGTAAGGAGGGGATCGAATGGAGGGATGAAGCTTTCTTT	CASKEGIEWRDEAFF
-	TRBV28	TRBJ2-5	TGTGCCAGCAGTCCCCTGGTCGGGGTTCTCCAAGAGACCCAGTACTTC	CASSPLVGVLQETQYF
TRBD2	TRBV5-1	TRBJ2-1	TGTGCCAGCAGTATTACTAGCGGGAGTGCAAATGAGCAGTTCTTC	CASSITSGSANEQFF
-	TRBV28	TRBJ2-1	TGTGCCAGCAGTCATTCTTTAGACAGTAGCTCCTACAATGAGCAGTTCTTC	CASSHSLDSSSYNEQFF
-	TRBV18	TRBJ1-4	TGTGCCAGCTCATCGACTGCAACTAATGAAAAACTGTTTTTT	CASSSTATNEKLFF
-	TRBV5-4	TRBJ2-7	TGTGCCAGCAGCTTGCCAGACTCCTACGAGCAGTACTTC	CASSLPDSYEQYF
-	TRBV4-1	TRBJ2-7	TGCGCCAGCAGCCAAACCGGGACTCTGGACGAGCAGTACTTC	CASSQTGTLDEQYF
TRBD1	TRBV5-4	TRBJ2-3	TGTGCCAGCAGCTTCTTTATCGGGACAGGGTGGACAGATACGCAGTATTTT	CASSFFIGTGWTDTQYF
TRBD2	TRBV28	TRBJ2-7	TGTGCCAGCAGTTCGGCGGGAGGGCTTTCCTACGAGCAGTACTTC	CASSSAGGLSYEQYF
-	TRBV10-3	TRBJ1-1	TGTGCCATCAGTGAGTCGTTCGGGACTGAAGCTTTCTTT	CAISESFGTEAFF
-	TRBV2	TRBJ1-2	TGTGCCAGCAGTGTGACGGGAGAGGGGAACTATGGCTACACCTTC	CASSVTGEGNYGYTF
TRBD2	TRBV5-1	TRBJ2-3	TGCGCCAGCAGCTTGGCCTTAGCGGGAGAGGCAGATACGCAGTATTTT	CASSLALAGEADTQYF
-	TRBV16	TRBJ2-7	TGTGCCAGCAGCCCCGTCTCTTCCTACGAGCAGTACTTC	CASSPVSSYEQYF
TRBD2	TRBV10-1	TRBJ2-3	TGCGCCAGCAAGTCGTCTAGCGGCCCCTCCACAGATACGCAGTATTTT	CASKSSSGPSTDTQYF
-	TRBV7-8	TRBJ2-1	TGTGCCAGCAGCTTATCTCAGCGGCTCTCCTACAATGAGCAGTTCTTC	CASSLSQRLSYNEQFF